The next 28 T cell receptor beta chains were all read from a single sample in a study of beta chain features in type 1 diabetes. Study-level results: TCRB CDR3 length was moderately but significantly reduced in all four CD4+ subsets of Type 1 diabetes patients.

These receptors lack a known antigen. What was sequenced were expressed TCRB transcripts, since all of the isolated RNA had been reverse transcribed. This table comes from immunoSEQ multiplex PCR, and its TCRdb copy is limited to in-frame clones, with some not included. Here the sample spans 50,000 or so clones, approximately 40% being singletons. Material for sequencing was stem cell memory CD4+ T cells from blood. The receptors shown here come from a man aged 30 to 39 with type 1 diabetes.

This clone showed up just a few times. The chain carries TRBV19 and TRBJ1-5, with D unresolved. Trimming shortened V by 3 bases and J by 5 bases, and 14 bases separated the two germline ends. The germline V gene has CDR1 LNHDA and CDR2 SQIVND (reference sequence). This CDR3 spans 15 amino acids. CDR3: CASSIRGVSYQPQHF. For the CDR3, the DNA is TGTGCCAGTAGTATTCGCGGGGTGAGTTATCAGCCCCAGCATTTT.

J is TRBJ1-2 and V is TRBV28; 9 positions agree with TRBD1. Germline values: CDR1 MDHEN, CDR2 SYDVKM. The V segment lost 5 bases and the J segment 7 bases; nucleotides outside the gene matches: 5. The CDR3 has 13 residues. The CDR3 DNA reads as TGTGCCAGCAGTCCGGACAGGGGTCGTGGCTACACCTTC. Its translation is CASSPDRGRGYTF.

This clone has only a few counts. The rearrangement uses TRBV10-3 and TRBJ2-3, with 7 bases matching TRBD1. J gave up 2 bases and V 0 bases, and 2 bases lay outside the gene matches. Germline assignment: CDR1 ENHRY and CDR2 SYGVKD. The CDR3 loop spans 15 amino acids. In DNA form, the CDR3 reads TGTGCCATCAGTGAGTCAACAGGGGACACAGATACGCAGTATTTT. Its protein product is CAISESTGDTDTQYF.

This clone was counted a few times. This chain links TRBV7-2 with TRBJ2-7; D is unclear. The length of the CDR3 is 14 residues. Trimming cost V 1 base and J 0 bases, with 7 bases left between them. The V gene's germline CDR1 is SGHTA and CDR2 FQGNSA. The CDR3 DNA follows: TGTGCCAGCAGCTTAGATCAGGCCTCCTACGAGCAGTACTTC. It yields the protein CASSLDQASYEQYF.

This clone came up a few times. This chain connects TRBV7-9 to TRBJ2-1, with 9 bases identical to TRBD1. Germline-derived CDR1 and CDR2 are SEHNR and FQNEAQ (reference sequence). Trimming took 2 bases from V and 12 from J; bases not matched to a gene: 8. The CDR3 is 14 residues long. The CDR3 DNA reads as TGTGCCAGCAGCTTAATGAGCAGGGGACAGGGGCAGTTCTTC. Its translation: CASSLMSRGQGQFF.

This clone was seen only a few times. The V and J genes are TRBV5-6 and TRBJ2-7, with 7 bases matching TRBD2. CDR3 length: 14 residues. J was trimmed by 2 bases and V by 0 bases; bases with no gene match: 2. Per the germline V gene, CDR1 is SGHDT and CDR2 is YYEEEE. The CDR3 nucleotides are TGTGCCAGCAGCTTGGGGGAGGGGACCTACGAGCAGTACTTC. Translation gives CASSLGEGTYEQYF.

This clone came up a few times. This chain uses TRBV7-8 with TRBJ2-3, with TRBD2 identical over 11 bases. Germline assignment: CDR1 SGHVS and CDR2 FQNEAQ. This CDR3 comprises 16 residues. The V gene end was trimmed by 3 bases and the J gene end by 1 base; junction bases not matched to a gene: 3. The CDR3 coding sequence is TGTGCCAGCAGCTTTTCGGGACTAGCGGGCACAGATACGCAGTATTTT. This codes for CASSFSGLAGTDTQYF.

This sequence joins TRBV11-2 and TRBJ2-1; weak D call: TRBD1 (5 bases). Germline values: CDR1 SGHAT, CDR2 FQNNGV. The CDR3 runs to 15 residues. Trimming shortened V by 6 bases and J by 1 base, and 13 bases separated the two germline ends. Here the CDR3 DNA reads TGTGCCAGCAGAGTAGGGGCTAATTCCTACAATGAGCAGTTCTTC. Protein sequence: CASRVGANSYNEQFF.

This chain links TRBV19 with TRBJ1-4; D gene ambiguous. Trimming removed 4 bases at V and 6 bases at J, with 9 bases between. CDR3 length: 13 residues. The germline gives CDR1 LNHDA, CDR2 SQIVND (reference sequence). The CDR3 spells CASSTQSHEKLFF. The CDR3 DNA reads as TGTGCCAGTAGTACGCAGTCGCATGAAAAACTGTTTTTT.

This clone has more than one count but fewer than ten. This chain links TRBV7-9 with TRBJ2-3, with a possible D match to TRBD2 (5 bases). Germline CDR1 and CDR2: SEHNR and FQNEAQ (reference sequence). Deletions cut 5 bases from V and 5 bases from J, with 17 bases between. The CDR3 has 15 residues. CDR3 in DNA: TGTGCCAGCAGCATGTTCCGGACTCCAGGAGATACGCAGTATTTT. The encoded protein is CASSMFRTPGDTQYF.

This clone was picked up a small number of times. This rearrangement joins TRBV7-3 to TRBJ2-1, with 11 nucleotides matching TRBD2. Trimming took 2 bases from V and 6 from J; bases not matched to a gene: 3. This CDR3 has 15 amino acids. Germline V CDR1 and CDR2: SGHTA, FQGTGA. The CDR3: CASSLGLAGPNEQFF. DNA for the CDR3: TGTGCCAGCAGCTTAGGACTAGCGGGCCCCAATGAGCAGTTCTTC.

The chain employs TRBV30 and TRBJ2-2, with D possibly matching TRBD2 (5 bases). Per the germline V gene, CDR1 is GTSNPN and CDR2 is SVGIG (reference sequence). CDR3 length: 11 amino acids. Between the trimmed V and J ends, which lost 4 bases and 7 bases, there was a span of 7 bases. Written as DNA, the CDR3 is TGTGCCTGGACGGCGGGCGGGGAGCTGTTTTTT. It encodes CAWTAGGELFF.

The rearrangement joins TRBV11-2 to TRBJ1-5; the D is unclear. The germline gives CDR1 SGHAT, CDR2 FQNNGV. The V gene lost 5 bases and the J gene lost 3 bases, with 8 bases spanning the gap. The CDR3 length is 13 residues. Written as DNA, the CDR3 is TGTGCCAGCAGCCTTCAGATCAATCAGCCCCAGCATTTT. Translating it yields CASSLQINQPQHF.

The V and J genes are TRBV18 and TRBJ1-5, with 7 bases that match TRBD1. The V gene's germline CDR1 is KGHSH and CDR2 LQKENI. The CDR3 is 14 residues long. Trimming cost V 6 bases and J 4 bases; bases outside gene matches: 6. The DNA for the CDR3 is TGTGCCAGCTCCACAGGGGCCCTTAATCAGCCCCAGCATTTT. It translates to CASSTGALNQPQHF.

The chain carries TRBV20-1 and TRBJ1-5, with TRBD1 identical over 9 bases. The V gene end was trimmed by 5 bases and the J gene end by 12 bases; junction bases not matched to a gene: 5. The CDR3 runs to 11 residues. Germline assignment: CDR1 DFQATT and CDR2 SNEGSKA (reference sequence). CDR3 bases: TGCAGTGCTTGGACAGGGGCTCGCCAGCATTTT. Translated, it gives CSAWTGARQHF.

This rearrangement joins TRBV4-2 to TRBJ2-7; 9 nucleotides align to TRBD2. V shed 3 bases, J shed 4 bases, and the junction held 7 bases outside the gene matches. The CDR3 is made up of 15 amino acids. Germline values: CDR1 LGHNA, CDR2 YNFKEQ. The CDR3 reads CASSQFSGRVYEQYF. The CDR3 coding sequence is TGTGCCAGCAGCCAGTTTAGCGGGAGAGTGTACGAGCAGTACTTC.

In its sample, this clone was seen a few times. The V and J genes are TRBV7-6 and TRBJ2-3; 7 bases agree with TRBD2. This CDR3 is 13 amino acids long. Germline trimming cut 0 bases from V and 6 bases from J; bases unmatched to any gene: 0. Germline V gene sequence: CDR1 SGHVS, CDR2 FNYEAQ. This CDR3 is CASSLAREDTQYF. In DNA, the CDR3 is TGTGCCAGCAGCTTAGCGCGGGAGGATACGCAGTATTTT.

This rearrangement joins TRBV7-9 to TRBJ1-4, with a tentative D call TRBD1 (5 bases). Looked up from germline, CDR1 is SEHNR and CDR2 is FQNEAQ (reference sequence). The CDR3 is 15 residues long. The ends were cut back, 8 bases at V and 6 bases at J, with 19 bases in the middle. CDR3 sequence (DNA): TGTGCCAGCGGCGCAGGGCCAACTTTTGATGAAAAACTGTTTTTT. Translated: CASGAGPTFDEKLFF.

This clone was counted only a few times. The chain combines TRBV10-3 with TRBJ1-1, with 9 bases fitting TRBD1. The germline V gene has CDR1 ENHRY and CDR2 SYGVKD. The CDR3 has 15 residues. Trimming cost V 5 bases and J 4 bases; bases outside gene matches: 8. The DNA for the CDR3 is TGTGCCATCAGTATCCGGGACAGGGAGGGCACTGAAGCTTTCTTT. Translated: CAISIRDREGTEAFF.

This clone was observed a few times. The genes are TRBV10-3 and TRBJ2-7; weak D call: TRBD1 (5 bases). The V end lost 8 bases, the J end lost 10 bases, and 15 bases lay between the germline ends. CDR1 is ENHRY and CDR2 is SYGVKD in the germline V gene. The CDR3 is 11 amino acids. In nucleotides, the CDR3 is TGTGCCATCTCCAATGGGGCGGAACAGTACTTC. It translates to CAISNGAEQYF.

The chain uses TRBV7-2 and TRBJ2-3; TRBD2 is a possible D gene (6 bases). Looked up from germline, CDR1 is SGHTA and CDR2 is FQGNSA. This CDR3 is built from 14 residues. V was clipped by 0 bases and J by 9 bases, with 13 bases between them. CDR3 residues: CASSLAWRARTQYF. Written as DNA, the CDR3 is TGTGCCAGCAGCTTAGCGTGGAGGGCGAGGACGCAGTATTTT.

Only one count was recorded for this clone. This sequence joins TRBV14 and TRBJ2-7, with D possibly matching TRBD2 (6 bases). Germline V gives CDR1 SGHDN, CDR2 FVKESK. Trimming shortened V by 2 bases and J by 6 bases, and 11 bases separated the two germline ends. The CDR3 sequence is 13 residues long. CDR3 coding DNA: TGTGCCAGCAGCCAATTGTACGGGGGCGAGCAGTACTTC. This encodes CASSQLYGGEQYF.

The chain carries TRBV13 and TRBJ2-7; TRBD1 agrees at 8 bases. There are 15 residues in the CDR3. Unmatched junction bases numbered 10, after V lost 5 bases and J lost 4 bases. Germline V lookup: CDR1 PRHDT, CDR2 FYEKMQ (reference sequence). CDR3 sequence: CASSGYRGTQYEQYF. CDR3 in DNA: TGTGCCAGCAGCGGATACAGGGGGACGCAATACGAGCAGTACTTC.

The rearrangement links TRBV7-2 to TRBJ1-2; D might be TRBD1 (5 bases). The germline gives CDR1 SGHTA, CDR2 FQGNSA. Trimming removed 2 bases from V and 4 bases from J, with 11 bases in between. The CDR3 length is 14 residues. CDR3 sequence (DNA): TGTGCCAGCAGCTTACTGGACATCCGCTATGGCTACACCTTC. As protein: CASSLLDIRYGYTF.

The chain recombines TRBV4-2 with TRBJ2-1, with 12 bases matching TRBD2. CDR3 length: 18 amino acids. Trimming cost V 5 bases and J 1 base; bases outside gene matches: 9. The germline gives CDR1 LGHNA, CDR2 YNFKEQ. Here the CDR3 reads CASSSGLAGLGSYNEQFF. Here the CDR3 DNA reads TGTGCCAGCAGCTCCGGACTAGCGGGACTCGGTTCCTACAATGAGCAGTTCTTC.

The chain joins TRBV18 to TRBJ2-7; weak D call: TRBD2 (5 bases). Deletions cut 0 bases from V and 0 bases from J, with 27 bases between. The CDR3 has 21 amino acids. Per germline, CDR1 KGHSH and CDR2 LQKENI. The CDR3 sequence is CASSPPRSGLDRYPSSYEQYF. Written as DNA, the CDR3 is TGTGCCAGCTCACCACCTAGGTCCGGACTGGACCGTTATCCGAGCTCCTACGAGCAGTACTTC.

The CDR3 here is CASSLGSGTGNTEAFF. CDR3 nucleotides: TGTGCCAGCAGCTTAGGATCCGGGACAGGGAACACTGAAGCTTTCTTT. The genes are TRBV7-9 and TRBJ1-1, with 8 bases identical to TRBD1. Germline trimming cut 1 base from V and 1 base from J; bases unmatched to any gene: 5. Germline CDR1 and CDR2: SEHNR and FQNEAQ (reference sequence). The CDR3 loop spans 16 amino acids.

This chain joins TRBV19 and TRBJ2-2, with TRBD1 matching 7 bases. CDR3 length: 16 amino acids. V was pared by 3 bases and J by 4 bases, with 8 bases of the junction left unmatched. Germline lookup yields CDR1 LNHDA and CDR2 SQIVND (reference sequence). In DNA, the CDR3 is TGTGCCAGTAGTATGAGGCAGGGGGTCAGCACCGGGGAGCTGTTTTTT. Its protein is CASSMRQGVSTGELFF.